The clone carrying this T cell receptor (beta chain) was picked up a small number of times. Its antigen is unknown. A library of TCRbeta sequences, prepared with unique molecular identifiers, was generated. TCRdb independently ran MiXCR on the PCR reads; one entry per CDR3 protein. The sample has some 350,000 distinct CDR3 sequences, under 20% seen once. This CDR3 is 15 amino acids long. The trim removed 1 base at V and 7 bases at J, leaving 6 bases unmatched. Germline values: CDR1 SGHTA, CDR2 FQGNSA. These data originate in a study of T-cell reconstitution after alpha-beta-depleted transplantation in children. Study conclusions and caveats: Roughly two months post-transplant, alpha-beta T cells reportedly originated from several hundred graft clones that had expanded. Day-60 TCRbeta diversity that was high in some patients was derived from surviving recipient T cells and thymic progenitors. A year had passed since transplant, and T-cell counts and diversity by then came mostly from newly produced T cells.

This rearrangement joins TRBV7-2 to TRBJ2-7; 11 positions match TRBD2. The source was PBMCs, mostly from graft donor cells, collected 360 days after TCRalphabeta/CD19-depleted stem cell transplant. The receptor comes from a male patient between 2 and 10 years old who had a stem cell transplant for acute lymphoblastic leukemia, so the T cells may come from the graft donor. CDR3 residues: CASSLGRLAGWEQYF. In DNA, the CDR3 is TGTGCCAGCAGCTTAGGAAGACTAGCGGGATGGGAGCAGTACTTC. Together with reference TRBV7-2 and TRBJ2-7, the CDR3 gives the full variable domain: GAGVSQSPSNKVTEKGKDVELRCDPISGHTALYWYRQSLGQGLEFLIYFQGNSAPDKSGLPSDRFSAERTGGSVSTLTIQRTQQEDSAVYLCASSLGRLAGWEQYFGPGTRLTVT.